This T cell receptor beta chain was recovered during a study of PD-1 blockade in classical Hodgkin lymphoma (dated by TCRdb to the early 2020s). Background for the entire study: Nivolumab dosing was 3 mg/kg intravenously every 2 weeks, continuing until either disease progression or unacceptable toxicity. A peripheral blood immune signature of response to PD-1 blockade in classical Hodgkin lymphoma was defined using TCR beta sequencing and CyTOF. Overall study results and their limits: CD4+ but not CD8+ TCR diversity rose significantly by C4D1 (p=0.0027 vs p=0.16), most apparent in complete responders (p=0.02). Lower diversity was seen in patients whose nivolumab began less than 1 year after ASCT, and these patients were left out of later analyses so that immune reconstitution would not confound the results. Baseline TCR diversity was reported to be lower in newly diagnosed patients than in healthy donors, and even lower in relapsed/refractory patients. The study was limited to a single clinical trial cohort, and causes of repertoire differences, possibly disease activity or prior therapy, remained undefined. Trial patients achieving complete response had baseline diversity similar to newly diagnosed patients, whereas partial responders and progressors had significantly lower diversity.

This clone has only a few counts. No cognate antigen has been identified for it. There are no base qualities to consult, and no much larger clone falls within one base. The time point tag for this specimen amounts to: cycle 1 day 1 (C1D1), immediately before nivolumab initiation. Every trial patient had relapsed following autologous stem cell transplantation, and prior brentuximab vedotin exposure was what differed among cohorts A, B and C. The trial cohort was composed of under 70 patients with relapsed/refractory classical Hodgkin lymphoma, for whom complete response, partial response or progressive disease was recorded as best overall response. In the multi-cohort phase II CheckMate 205 trial, trial patients received single-agent nivolumab. Best overall response was determined by an independent review committee according to the 2007 International Working Group response criteria. PBMCs from the trial were collected at three points: immediately before nivolumab initiation (C1D1), and during therapy at cycle 2 day 1 and cycle 4 day 1. Peripheral blood was collected in 8 mL Vacutainer Cell Preparation Tubes, from which PBMCs were isolated by centrifugation and then cryopreserved.

The germline V gene specifies MNHEY as CDR1 and SVGAGI as CDR2. V drops 4 bases and J drops 1 base, leaving 10 bases in between. The CDR3 runs 15 amino acids, cysteine and phenylalanine included. Here the CDR3 DNA is all that survives: 45 bases in frame from base 1. The Qiagen DNeasy kit was used to extract genomic DNA from unsorted PBMCs and from the negatively selected CD4+ and CD8+ fractions. TCR beta CDR3 regions were subjected to amplification by immunoSEQ multiplex PCR with primers that anneal to V and J segments. Amplification bias was minimized using a synthetic immune receptor repertoire, and residual bias was removed computationally after sequencing. Per the source publication's procedure: Custom Python scripts were used to quantify repertoire diversity as the Shannon entropy index. Unsorted, CD4+ and CD8+ repertoires were examined separately, except in combined analyses, for which CD4+ and CD8+ sequences were merged in silico. Clonal expansion was defined as a frequency increase of at least 2-fold after treatment compared with C1D1, and clones undetected at baseline were assigned a pseudocount of 0.5. Clones with 0 or 1 copy at C1D1 were classified as singleton clones, and clones with 2 or more copies were classified as non-singleton clones. Clones expanded in unsorted samples were labelled as CD4+, CD8+ or unknown by matching protein sequences in sorted samples from the same patient. Wilcoxon tests on paired samples were used to test changes in diversity from C1D1 to C4D1. TCRdb mirrors the immuneACCESS table, restricted to in-frame sequences. Some clones are absent from its copies; in checked studies, under half trace to an unresolved V gene, and the reason for the others is unknown. V and J calls and clone size are as listed in that table; D and trimming were resolved from the DNA. The sample table lists 40,000 to 65,000 clones, roughly 80% of them with a count of one. Roughly 15% of the sample comes from the top ten.

The rearrangement joined TRBV6-5 to TRBJ2-2, with TRBD1 perhaps the D gene, on 5 matching bases. The receptor comes from a human donor with classical Hodgkin lymphoma. The starting material was peripheral blood mononuclear cells (PBMCs), obtained at baseline. The CDR3 region reads CASSWYQGNTGELFF. The DNA reads TGTGCCAGCAGTTGGTATCAGGGGAACACCGGGGAGCTGTTTTTT.